The sequence of this TCR beta chain was determined in a study of blood T cells in healthy people across ages. Comments on this clonotype: Its specificity is not known.

Total RNA, at least 5 micrograms per sample, was extracted from PBMCs. This CDR3 has 16 residues. V shed 6 bases and J 6 bases; nucleotides not matched to a gene: 12. Germline CDR1 reads WNHNN; CDR2 reads SYGVQD (reference sequence). With a J-beta primer mix and a sample-barcoded 5' primer, a second PCR ran about 7 to 12 cycles. The authors tagged each cDNA molecule using a template-switch adaptor with 12 random nucleotides. MiXCR, applied by TCRdb to the 5' RACE reads, yields one record per CDR3 protein. The repertoire holds about 1.6 million distinct CDR3 sequences, with 34% as singletons. General study points: Higher naive T cell percentage went strongly together with higher TCR beta diversity.

The receptor was derived from a woman aged 30 to 39 in good health. Sequenced: blood. This chain connects TRBV10-1 to TRBJ2-7; 12 bases are a match to TRBD1. The CDR3 coding sequence is TGCGCCAGCAGATTACACTGGGACAGGGGGCGGTCCGAGCAGTACTTC. Its protein is CASRLHWDRGRSEQYF.